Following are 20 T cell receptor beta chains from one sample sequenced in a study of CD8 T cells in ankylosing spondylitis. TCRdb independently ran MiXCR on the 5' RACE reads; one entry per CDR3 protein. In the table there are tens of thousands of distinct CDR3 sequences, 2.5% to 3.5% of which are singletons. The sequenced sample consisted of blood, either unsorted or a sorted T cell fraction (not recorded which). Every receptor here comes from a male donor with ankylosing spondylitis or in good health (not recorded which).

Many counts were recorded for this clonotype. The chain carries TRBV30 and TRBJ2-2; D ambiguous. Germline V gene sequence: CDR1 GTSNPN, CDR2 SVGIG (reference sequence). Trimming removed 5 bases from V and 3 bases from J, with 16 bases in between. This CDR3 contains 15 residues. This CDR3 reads CAWAPPRTHTGELFF. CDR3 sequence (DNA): TGTGCCTGGGCGCCCCCGAGAACTCACACCGGGGAGCTGTTTTTT.

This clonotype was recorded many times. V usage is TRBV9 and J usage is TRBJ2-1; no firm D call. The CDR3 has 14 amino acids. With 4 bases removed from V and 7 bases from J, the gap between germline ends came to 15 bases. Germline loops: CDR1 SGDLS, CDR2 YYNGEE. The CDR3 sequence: CASSRLRVGNEQFF. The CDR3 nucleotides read TGTGCCAGCAGCCGACTCCGCGTGGGGAATGAGCAGTTCTTC.

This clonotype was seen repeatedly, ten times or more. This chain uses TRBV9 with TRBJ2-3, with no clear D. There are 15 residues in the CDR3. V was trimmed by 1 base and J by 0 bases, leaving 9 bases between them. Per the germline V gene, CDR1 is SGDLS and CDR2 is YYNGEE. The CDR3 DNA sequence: TGTGCCAGCAGCGTATTCGACTCTAGCACAGATACGCAGTATTTT. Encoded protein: CASSVFDSSTDTQYF.

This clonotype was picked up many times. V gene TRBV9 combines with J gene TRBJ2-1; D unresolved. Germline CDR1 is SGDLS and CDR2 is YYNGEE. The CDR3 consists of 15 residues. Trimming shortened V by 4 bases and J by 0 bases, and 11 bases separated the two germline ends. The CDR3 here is CASSPYLSSYNEQFF. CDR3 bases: TGTGCCAGCAGCCCATACCTGAGCTCCTACAATGAGCAGTTCTTC.

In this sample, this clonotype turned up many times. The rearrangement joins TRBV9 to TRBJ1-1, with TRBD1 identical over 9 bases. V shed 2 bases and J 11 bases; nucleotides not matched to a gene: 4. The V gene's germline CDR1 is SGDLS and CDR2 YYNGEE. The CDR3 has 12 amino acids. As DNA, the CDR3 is TGTGCCAGCAGCGTTGGACAGGGGAGCGCTTTCTTT. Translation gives CASSVGQGSAFF.

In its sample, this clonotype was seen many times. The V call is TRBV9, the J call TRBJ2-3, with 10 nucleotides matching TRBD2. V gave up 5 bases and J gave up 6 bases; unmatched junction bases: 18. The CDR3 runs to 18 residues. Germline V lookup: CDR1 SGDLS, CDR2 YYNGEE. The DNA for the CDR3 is TGTGCCAGCAGTCCAAGGCCTTTTGAGCGGGAGGGCCCGGATACGCAGTATTTT. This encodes CASSPRPFEREGPDTQYF. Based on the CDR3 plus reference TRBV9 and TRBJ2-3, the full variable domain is DSGVTQTPKHLITATGQRVTLRCSPRSGDLSVYWYQQSLDQGLQFLIQYYNGEERAKGNILERFSAQQFPDLHSELNLSSLELGDSALYFCASSPRPFEREGPDTQYFGPGTRLTVL.

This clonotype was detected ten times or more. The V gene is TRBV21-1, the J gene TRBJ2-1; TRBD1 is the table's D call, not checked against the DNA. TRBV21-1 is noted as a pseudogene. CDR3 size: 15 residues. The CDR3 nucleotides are TGTGCCAGCAGCCCTCTGGACAGGGGCTACAATGAGCAGTTCTTC. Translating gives CASSPLDRGYNEQFF.

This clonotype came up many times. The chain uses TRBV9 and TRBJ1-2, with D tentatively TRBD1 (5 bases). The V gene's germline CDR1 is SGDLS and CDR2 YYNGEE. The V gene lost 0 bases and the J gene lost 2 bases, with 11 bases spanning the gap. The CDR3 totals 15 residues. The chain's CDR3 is CASSVAPDSNYGYTF. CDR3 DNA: TGTGCCAGCAGCGTAGCCCCTGACAGCAACTATGGCTACACCTTC.

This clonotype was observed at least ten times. The CDR3 DNA sequence: TGTGCCAGCAGCGTAGCTTGGCTACCGAACACCGGGGAGCTGTTTTTT. Residues: CASSVAWLPNTGELFF. This sequence joins TRBV9 and TRBJ2-2; D unclear. The germline CDR1 and CDR2 sequences are SGDLS and YYNGEE. The V gene lost 0 bases and the J gene lost 0 bases, with 9 bases spanning the gap. The CDR3 extends over 16 amino acids.

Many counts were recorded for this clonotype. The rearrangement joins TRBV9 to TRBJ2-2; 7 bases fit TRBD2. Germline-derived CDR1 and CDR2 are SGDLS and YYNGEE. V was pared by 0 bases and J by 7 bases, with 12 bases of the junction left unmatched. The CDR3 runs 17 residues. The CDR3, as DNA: TGTGCCAGCAGCGTAGATCAGGGACTACCCTTGGACGGGGAGCTGTTTTTT. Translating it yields CASSVDQGLPLDGELFF.

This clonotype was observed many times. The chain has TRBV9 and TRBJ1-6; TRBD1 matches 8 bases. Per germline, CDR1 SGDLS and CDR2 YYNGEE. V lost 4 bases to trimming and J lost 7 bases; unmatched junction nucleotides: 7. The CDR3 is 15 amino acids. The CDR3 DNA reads TGTGCCAGCAGCAGAGACACAGGGGGGAATTCACCCCTCCACTTT. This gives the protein CASSRDTGGNSPLHF. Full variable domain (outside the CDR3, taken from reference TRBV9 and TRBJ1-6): DSGVTQTPKHLITATGQRVTLRCSPRSGDLSVYWYQQSLDQGLQFLIQYYNGEERAKGNILERFSAQQFPDLHSELNLSSLELGDSALYFCASSRDTGGNSPLHFGNGTRLTVT.

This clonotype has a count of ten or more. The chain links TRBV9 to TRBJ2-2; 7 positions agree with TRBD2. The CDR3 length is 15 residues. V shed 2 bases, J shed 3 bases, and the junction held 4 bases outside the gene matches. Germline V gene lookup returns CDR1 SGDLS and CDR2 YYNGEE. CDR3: CASSVRGRDTGELFF. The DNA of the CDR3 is TGTGCCAGCAGCGTCCGGGGGAGGGACACCGGGGAGCTGTTTTTT.

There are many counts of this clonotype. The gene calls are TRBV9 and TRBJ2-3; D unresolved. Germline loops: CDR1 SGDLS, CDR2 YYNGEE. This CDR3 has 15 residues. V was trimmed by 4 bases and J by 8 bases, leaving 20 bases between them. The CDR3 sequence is CASSPQDPGFGTQYF. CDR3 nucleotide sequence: TGTGCCAGCAGCCCTCAGGACCCCGGGTTTGGTACGCAGTATTTT.

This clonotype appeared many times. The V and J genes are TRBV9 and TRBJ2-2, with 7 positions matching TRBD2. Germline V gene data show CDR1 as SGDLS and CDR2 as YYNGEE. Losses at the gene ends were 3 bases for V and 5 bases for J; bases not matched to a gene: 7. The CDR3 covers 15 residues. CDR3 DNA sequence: TGTGCCAGCAGCGCCGGGACTATTTCAACCGGGGAGCTGTTTTTT. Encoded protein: CASSAGTISTGELFF.

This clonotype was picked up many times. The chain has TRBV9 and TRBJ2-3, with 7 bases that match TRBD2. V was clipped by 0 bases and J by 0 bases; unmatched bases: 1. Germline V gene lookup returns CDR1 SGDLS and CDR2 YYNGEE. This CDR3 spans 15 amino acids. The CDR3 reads CASSVDGRSTDTQYF. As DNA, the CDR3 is TGTGCCAGCAGCGTAGACGGGAGGAGCACAGATACGCAGTATTTT.

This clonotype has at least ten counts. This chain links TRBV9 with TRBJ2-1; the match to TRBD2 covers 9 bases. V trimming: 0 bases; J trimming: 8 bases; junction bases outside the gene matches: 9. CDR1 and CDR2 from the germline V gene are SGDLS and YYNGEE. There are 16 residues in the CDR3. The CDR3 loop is CASSVDPSGAGHEQFF. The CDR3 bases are TGTGCCAGCAGCGTAGATCCTAGCGGGGCTGGGCATGAGCAGTTCTTC.

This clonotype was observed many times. The CDR3 region is CASSGGRNTEAFF. For the CDR3, the DNA is TGTGCCAGCAGCGGGGGACGGAACACTGAAGCTTTCTTT. This chain links TRBV9 with TRBJ1-1, with D perhaps TRBD1 (5 bases). Between the trimmed V and J ends, which lost 3 bases and 1 base, there was a span of 7 bases. Germline CDR1 reads SGDLS; CDR2 reads YYNGEE. This CDR3 spans 13 amino acids.

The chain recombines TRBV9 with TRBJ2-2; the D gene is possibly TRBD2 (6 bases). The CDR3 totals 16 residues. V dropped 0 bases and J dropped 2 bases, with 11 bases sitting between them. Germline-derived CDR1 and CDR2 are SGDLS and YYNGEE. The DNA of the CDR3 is TGTGCCAGCAGCGTAGATGGACTACCCAACACCGGGGAGCTGTTTTTT. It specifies CASSVDGLPNTGELFF. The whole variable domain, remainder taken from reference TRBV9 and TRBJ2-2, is DSGVTQTPKHLITATGQRVTLRCSPRSGDLSVYWYQQSLDQGLQFLIQYYNGEERAKGNILERFSAQQFPDLHSELNLSSLELGDSALYFCASSVDGLPNTGELFFGEGSRLTVL.

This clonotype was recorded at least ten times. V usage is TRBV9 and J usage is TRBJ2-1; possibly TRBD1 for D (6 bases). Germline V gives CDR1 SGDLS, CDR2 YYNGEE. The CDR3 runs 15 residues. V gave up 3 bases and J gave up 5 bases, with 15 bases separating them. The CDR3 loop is CASSAGQLLNNEQFF. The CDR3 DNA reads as TGTGCCAGCAGCGCCGGACAGCTACTTAACAATGAGCAGTTCTTC. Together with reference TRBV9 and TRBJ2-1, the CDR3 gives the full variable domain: DSGVTQTPKHLITATGQRVTLRCSPRSGDLSVYWYQQSLDQGLQFLIQYYNGEERAKGNILERFSAQQFPDLHSELNLSSLELGDSALYFCASSAGQLLNNEQFFGPGTRLTVL.

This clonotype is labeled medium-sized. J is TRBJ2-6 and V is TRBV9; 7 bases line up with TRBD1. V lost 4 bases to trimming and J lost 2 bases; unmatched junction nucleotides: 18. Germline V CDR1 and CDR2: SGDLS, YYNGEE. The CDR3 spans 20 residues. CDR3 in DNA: TGTGCCAGCAGCCCCCACGGGCAGGGGGAATTTCGTGCTGGGGCCAACGTCCTGACTTTC. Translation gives CASSPHGQGEFRAGANVLTF. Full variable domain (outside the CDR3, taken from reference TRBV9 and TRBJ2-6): DSGVTQTPKHLITATGQRVTLRCSPRSGDLSVYWYQQSLDQGLQFLIQYYNGEERAKGNILERFSAQQFPDLHSELNLSSLELGDSALYFCASSPHGQGEFRAGANVLTFGAGSRLTVL.